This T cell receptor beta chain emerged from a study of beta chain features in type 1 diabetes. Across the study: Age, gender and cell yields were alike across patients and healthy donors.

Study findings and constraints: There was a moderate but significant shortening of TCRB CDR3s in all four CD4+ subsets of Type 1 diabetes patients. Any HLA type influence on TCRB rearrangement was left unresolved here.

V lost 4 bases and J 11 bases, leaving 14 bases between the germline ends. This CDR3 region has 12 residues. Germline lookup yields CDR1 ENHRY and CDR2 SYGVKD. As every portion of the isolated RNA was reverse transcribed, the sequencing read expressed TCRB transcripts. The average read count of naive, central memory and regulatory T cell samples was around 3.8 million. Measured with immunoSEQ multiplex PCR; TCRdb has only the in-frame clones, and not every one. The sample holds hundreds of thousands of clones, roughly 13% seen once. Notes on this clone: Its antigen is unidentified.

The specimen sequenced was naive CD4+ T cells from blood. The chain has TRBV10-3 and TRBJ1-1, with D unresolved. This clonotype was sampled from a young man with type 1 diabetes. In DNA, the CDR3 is TGTGCCATCAGTGGGGCAATGACGGATGCTTTCTTT. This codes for CAISGAMTDAFF.